The T cell receptor (beta chain) described here comes from a study of blood T cell repertoires in COVID-19. Here immunoSEQ multiplex PCR was the method, and the copy in TCRdb shows in-frame clones only, minus some. This table holds about 120,000 clones, 79% found once. CDR3 length: 15 residues. Germline CDR1 is KGHSH and CDR2 is LQKENI. Trimming pared 3 bases from V and 4 bases from J, leaving 15 bases between. The source is a woman of 80 years or more with acute or convalescent COVID-19. The chain has TRBV18 and TRBJ2-5; D possibly corresponds to TRBD1 (7 bases). The sequenced sample consisted of peripheral blood. The CDR3 bases are TGTGCCAGCTCACCCGCAGGGGGGAAAGGAGAGACCCAGTACTTC. This sequence encodes CASSPAGGKGETQYF.